This TCR beta chain stems from a study of cytomegalovirus exposure and HLA in healthy donors. Whole-study context: The study's early data release held about 80 million unique TCRs from HLA-typed donors. Study observations and caveats: There were a few CMV-associated chains whose specificity for CMV antigens was confirmed in vitro.

Per the germline V gene, CDR1 is SGHRS and CDR2 is YFSETQ. The CDR3 spans 17 residues. The V and J ends lost 2 bases and 5 bases, in that order; junction bases with no gene match: 8. Only one count was recorded for this clone. Antigen unknown. Donors sampled were nominally healthy, though unrecorded immune exposures were likely. The PCR ran on 60 Vbeta and 13 Jbeta primers. The protocol was immunoSEQ multiplex PCR, while the TCRdb copy is restricted to in-frame clones and leaves out a portion. The sample has 150,000 to 200,000 clones, around 80% seen once. This clonotype was obtained from a woman aged 40 to 50 in good health and CMV-seronegative. The chain joins TRBV5-1 to TRBJ2-2; TRBD2 matches 11 bases. The sample taken for sequencing was PBMCs. The CDR3 is CASSFIAGGPRTGELFF. For the CDR3, the DNA is TGCGCCAGCAGCTTCATAGCGGGGGGGCCCCGTACCGGGGAGCTGTTTTTT.